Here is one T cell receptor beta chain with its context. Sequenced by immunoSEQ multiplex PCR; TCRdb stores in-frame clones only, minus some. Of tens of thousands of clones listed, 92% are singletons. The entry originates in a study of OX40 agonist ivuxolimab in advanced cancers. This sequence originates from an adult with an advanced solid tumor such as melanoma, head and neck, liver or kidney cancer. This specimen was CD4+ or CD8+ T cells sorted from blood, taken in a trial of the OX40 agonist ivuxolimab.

CDR3 residues: CSVVEGAGETQYF. CDR3 bases: TGCAGCGTTGTGGAGGGGGCGGGAGAGACCCAGTACTTC. The chain uses TRBV29-1 and TRBJ2-5; perhaps TRBD1 as D (7 bases). Looked up from germline, CDR1 is SQVTM and CDR2 is ANQGSEA. V gave up 4 bases and J gave up 4 bases, with 13 bases separating them. The CDR3 totals 13 residues.